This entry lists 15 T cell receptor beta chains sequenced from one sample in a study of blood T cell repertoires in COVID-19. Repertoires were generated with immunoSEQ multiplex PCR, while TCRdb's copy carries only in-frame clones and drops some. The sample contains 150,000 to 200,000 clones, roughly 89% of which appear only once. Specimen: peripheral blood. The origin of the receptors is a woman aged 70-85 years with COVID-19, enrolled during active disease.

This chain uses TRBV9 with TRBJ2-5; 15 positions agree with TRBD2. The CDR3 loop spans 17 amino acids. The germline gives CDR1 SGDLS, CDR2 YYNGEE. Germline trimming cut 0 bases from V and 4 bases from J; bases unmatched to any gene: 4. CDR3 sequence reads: CASSVEAGLAGGETQYF. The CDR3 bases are TGTGCCAGCAGCGTAGAGGCGGGACTAGCGGGAGGAGAGACCCAGTACTTC.

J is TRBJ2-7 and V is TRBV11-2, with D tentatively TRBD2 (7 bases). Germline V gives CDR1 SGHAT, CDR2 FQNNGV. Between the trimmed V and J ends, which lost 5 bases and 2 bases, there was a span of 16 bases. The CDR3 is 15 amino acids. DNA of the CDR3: TGTGCCAGCAGCCAAGACAAAGGGGGGGCCTACGAGCAGTACTTC. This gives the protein CASSQDKGGAYEQYF.

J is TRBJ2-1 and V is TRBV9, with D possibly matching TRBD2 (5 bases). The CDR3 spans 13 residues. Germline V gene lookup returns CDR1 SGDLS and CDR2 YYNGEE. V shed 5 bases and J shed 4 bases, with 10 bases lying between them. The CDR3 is CASSATGYNEQFF. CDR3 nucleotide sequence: TGTGCCAGCAGTGCGACGGGGTACAATGAGCAGTTCTTC.

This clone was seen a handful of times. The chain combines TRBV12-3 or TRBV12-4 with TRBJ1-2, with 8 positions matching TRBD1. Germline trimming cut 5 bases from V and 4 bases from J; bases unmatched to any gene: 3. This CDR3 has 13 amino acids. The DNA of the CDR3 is TGTGCCAGCAGTGGACAGGGAATCTATGGCTACACCTTC. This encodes CASSGQGIYGYTF.

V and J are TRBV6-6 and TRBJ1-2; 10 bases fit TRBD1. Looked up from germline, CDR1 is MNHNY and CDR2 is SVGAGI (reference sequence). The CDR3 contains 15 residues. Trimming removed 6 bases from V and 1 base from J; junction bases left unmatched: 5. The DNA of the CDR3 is TGTGCCAGCAGGGCAGGACAGGGGGATAACTATGGCTACACCTTC. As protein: CASRAGQGDNYGYTF.

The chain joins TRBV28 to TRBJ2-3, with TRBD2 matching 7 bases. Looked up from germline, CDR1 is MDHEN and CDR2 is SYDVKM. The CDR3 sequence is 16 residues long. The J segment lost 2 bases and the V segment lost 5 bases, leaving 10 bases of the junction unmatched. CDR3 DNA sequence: TGTGCCAGCAGTCATCGGGGGGTGACTATCACAGATACGCAGTATTTT. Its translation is CASSHRGVTITDTQYF.

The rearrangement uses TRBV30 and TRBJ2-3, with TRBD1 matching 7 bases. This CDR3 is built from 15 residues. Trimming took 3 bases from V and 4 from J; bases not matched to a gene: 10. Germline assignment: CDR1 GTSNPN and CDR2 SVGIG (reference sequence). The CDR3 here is CAWRSGTDLSDTQYF. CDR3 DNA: TGTGCCTGGAGGTCCGGGACAGACCTCTCAGATACGCAGTATTTT. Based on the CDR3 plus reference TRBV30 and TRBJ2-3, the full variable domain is SQTIHQWPATLVQPVGSPLSLECTVEGTSNPNLYWYRQAAGRGLQLLFYSVGIGQISSEVPQNLSASRPQDRQFILSSKKLLLSDSGFYLCAWRSGTDLSDTQYFGPGTRLTVL.

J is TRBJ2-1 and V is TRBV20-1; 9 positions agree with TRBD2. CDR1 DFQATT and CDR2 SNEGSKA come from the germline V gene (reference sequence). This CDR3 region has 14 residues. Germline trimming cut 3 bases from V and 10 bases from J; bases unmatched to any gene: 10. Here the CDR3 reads CSASYGGRAREQFF. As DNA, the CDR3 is TGCAGTGCTAGTTATGGCGGGAGGGCTCGGGAGCAGTTCTTC.

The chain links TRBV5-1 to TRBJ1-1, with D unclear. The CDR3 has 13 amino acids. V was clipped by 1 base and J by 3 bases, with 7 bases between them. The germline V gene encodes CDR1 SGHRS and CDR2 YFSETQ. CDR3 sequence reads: CASSLSPDTEAFF. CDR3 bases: TGCGCCAGCAGCTTGAGTCCGGACACTGAAGCTTTCTTT.

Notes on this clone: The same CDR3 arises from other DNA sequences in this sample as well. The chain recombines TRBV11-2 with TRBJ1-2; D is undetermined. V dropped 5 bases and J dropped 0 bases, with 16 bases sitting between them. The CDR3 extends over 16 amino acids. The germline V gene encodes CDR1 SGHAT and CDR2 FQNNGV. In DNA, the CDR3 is TGTGCCAGCAGCCTACCCACACACGGAGCTAACTATGGCTACACCTTC. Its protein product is CASSLPTHGANYGYTF.

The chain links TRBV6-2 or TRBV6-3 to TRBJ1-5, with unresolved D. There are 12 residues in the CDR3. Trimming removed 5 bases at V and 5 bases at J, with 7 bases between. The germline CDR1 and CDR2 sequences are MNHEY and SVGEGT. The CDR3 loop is CASSPYDQPQHF. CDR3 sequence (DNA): TGTGCCAGCAGTCCCTATGATCAGCCCCAGCATTTT.

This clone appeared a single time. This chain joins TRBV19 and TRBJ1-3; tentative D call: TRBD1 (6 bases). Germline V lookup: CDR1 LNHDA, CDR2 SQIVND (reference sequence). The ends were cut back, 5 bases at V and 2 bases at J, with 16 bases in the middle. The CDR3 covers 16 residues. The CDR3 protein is CASSGSRGATGNTIYF. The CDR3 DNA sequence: TGTGCCAGTAGTGGGAGCCGGGGGGCCACTGGAAACACCATATATTTT.

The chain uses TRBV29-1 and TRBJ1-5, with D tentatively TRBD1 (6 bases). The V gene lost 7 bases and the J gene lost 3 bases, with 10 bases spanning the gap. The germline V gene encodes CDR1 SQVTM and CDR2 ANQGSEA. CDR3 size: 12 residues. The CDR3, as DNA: TGCAGCGCCGGACAGTTCAATCAGCCCCAGCATTTT. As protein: CSAGQFNQPQHF.

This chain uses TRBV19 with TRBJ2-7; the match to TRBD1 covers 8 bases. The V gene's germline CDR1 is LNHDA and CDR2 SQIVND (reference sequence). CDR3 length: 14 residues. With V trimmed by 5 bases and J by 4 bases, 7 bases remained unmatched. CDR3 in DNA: TGTGCCAGTAGTCCACGGACAGGGTCTTACGAGCAGTACTTC. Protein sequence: CASSPRTGSYEQYF.

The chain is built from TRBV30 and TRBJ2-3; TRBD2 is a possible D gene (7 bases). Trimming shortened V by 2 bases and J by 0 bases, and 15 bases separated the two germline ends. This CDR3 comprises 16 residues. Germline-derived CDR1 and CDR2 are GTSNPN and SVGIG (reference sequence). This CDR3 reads CAWSKGGSGSTDTQYF. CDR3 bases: TGTGCCTGGAGTAAGGGGGGGAGCGGGAGCACAGATACGCAGTATTTT.